This T cell receptor (beta chain) was profiled in a study of T cell responses to AZD1222 COVID-19 vaccine. Trimming pared 1 base from V and 7 bases from J, leaving 16 bases between. The CDR3 runs 15 residues. Germline CDR1 reads SEHNR; CDR2 reads FQNEAQ (reference sequence). Method: immunoSEQ multiplex PCR; TCRdb's copy keeps in-frame clones and lacks some. Of about 150,000 clones in the sample, approximately 90% were seen once. The sample consisted of peripheral blood, taken 28 days after the second AZD1222 dose. The clonotype comes from an adult who received the AZD1222 COVID-19 vaccine. This sequence joins TRBV7-9 and TRBJ2-5; D possibly corresponds to TRBD2 (5 bases). Here the CDR3 DNA reads TGTGCCAGCAGCTTAGTGGCCGGCCCCGGAGGGACCCAGTACTTC. Protein sequence: CASSLVAGPGGTQYF.